This entry is about one TCR beta chain. CDR1 MGHRA and CDR2 YSYEKL come from the germline V gene. CDR3 size: 16 residues. V lost 3 bases, J lost 1 base, and 5 bases stayed unmatched. The data were obtained in a study of blood T cell repertoires in COVID-19. The overall study: The samples span acute and convalescent COVID-19 from the United States, Italy and Spain.

Per the original data handling: From reference gene primer amplification, estimates of nucleated cell counts were derived. Data came from immunoSEQ multiplex PCR; TCRdb stores just in-frame clones and leaves some out. V, J and clone size derive from that table, while D and trimming were established from the DNA sequence. This table holds about 400,000 clones, approximately 91% found once. Study members were between about 18 and 95 years old and lived in about two dozen US regions. The chain is built from TRBV4-1 and TRBJ2-3; 9 positions match TRBD2. The specimen sequenced was PBMCs or T cells enriched from blood (not recorded which). This receptor was identified in a woman in her thirties or forties with acute COVID-19. CDR3 bases: TGCGCCAGCAGCCAGGGGGGACTAGCTGGCACAGATACGCAGTATTTT. Translation gives CASSQGGLAGTDTQYF.